Sequencing of this TCR beta chain was carried out in a study of T cell repertoires in cytomegalovirus infection. TCRdb reanalysed the reads using MiXCR and keeps one entry per CDR3 protein. The sample shows roughly 310,000 distinct CDR3 sequences, under 20% of them seen only once. The CDR3 has 15 amino acids. CDR1 is SGHVS and CDR2 is FNYEAQ in the germline V gene. V was pared by 5 bases and J by 4 bases, with 14 bases between. This clonotype was counted at least ten times. Sequencing was carried out using PBMCs. V gene TRBV7-6 combines with J gene TRBJ2-2, with D unresolved. The origin of this receptor is a human donor in good health (CMV status not recorded). Some clones in this sample may be carry-over from other donors' samples. CDR3 amino acids: CASSPMEWSTGELFF. CDR3 in DNA: TGTGCCAGCAGCCCAATGGAATGGTCCACCGGGGAGCTGTTTTTT.